The clone carrying this TCR beta chain was counted once. The data derive from a study of blood T cell repertoires in COVID-19. Study-wide background: COVID-19 samples collected from the United States, Italy and Spain covered acute and convalescent phases. Sample material is recorded as cDNA or gDNA derived from T cells, B-cell-depleted T cells, or PBMCs.

Libraries were prepared by immunoSEQ multiplex PCR; TCRdb keeps only in-frame clonotypes and omits some of them. Among tens of thousands of clones listed, roughly 80% were seen once. The sample comprised peripheral blood. The TCR sequence derives from a human donor in a cohort sampled during active COVID-19.

The CDR3 loop reads CASSIDRGYTDTQYF. CDR3 in DNA: TGCGCCAGCAGCATAGACAGGGGATACACAGATACGCAGTATTTT. The chain joins TRBV5-1 to TRBJ2-3; 8 nucleotides match TRBD1. The germline gives CDR1 SGHRS, CDR2 YFSETQ. The ends lost 4 bases at V and 2 bases at J; junction bases unmatched: 6. The CDR3 has 15 amino acids.